These 13 T cell receptor beta chains came from one sample sequenced in a study of blood T cell repertoires in COVID-19. TCRdb keeps only in-frame clones here, not all; method: immunoSEQ multiplex PCR. Of about 75,000 clones listed, approximately 90% are singletons. The sample was peripheral blood. Receptors originate from a human donor in a cohort sampled during active COVID-19.

This clone was detected ten times or more. This chain joins TRBV2 and TRBJ2-2; TRBD2 matches 7 bases. Germline V gene sequence: CDR1 SNHLY, CDR2 FYNNEI. The CDR3 spans 13 residues. The V gene end was trimmed by 8 bases and the J gene end by 8 bases; junction bases not matched to a gene: 8. CDR3 sequence reads: CASGGLPGGELFF. The CDR3 region has the DNA TGTGCCAGCGGGGGACTACCAGGAGGGGAGCTGTTTTTT.

V is TRBV6-1 and J is TRBJ2-7; D is possibly TRBD1 (5 bases). This CDR3 region has 14 residues. Germline V gives CDR1 MNHNS, CDR2 SASEGT. V lost 2 bases and J lost 6, with 14 bases in between. CDR3 region: CASSESVAGSEQYF. The CDR3 DNA follows: TGTGCCAGCAGTGAATCAGTTGCAGGGTCCGAGCAGTACTTC.

The chain couples TRBV9 to TRBJ1-5, with D possibly TRBD1 on 6 matching bases. V was shortened by 3 bases and J by 0 bases, with 13 bases between the two germline ends. The CDR3 spans 16 residues. Germline lookup yields CDR1 SGDLS and CDR2 YYNGEE. The CDR3 region is CASSADGQSSNQPQHF. As DNA, the CDR3 is TGTGCCAGCAGCGCAGACGGACAGTCTAGCAATCAGCCCCAGCATTTT. Drawing the rest from reference TRBV9 and TRBJ1-5, the complete variable domain is DSGVTQTPKHLITATGQRVTLRCSPRSGDLSVYWYQQSLDQGLQFLIQYYNGEERAKGNILERFSAQQFPDLHSELNLSSLELGDSALYFCASSADGQSSNQPQHFGDGTRLSIL.

The table lists this clone with a few counts. The chain joins TRBV30 to TRBJ2-5; D may be TRBD2 (6 bases). Trimming took off 0 bases at V and 5 bases at J, with 13 bases between the two ends. CDR3 length: 14 residues. Germline CDR1 reads GTSNPN; CDR2 reads SVGIG (reference sequence). The CDR3 is CAWSVIGSGETQYF. The CDR3 DNA sequence: TGTGCCTGGAGTGTCATCGGGAGCGGCGAGACCCAGTACTTC.

This clone was observed a handful of times. V gene TRBV5-4 combines with J gene TRBJ2-7; TRBD1 matches at 9 bases. Trimming took 4 bases from V and 7 from J; bases not matched to a gene: 15. The CDR3 runs 16 residues. CDR1 and CDR2 (germline): SGHNT, YYREEE (reference sequence). The CDR3 is CASSLAPGQGMGEQYF. Written as DNA, the CDR3 is TGTGCCAGCAGCCTTGCCCCGGGACAGGGCATGGGGGAGCAGTACTTC.

This chain uses TRBV5-6 with TRBJ1-4; D unclear. Looked up from germline, CDR1 is SGHDT and CDR2 is YYEEEE. This CDR3 has 17 amino acids. The V end lost 0 bases, the J end lost 0 bases, and 12 bases lay between the germline ends. The DNA of the CDR3 is TGTGCCAGCAGCTTGGTCGGGGTGCCGGCAACTAATGAAAAACTGTTTTTT. Translation gives CASSLVGVPATNEKLFF.

The chain employs TRBV2 and TRBJ1-2; D is possibly TRBD1 (6 bases). The CDR3 is made up of 17 amino acids. Germline CDR1 and CDR2: SNHLY and FYNNEI. The germline V and J ends were trimmed by 2 bases and 1 base, with 17 bases remaining between them. CDR3 residues: CASSERSGVMSNYGYTF. The CDR3 region has the DNA TGTGCCAGCAGTGAACGGTCAGGGGTTATGAGTAACTATGGCTACACCTTC.

The chain is built from TRBV18 and TRBJ1-1, with TRBD1 matching over 8 bases. This CDR3 has 15 amino acids. Germline CDR1 is KGHSH and CDR2 is LQKENI. The V and J ends lost 5 bases and 2 bases, in that order; junction bases with no gene match: 7. The CDR3 bases are TGTGCCAGCTCAACCGTTGGACAGGGAAACACTGAAGCTTTCTTT. Amino acids: CASSTVGQGNTEAFF.

CDR3 bases: TGCGCCAGCAGCTTGGTGGGGACAGGGAAGGCGGTAAACTATGGCTACACCTTC. Protein: CASSLVGTGKAVNYGYTF. The rearrangement joins TRBV5-1 to TRBJ1-2; 9 bases line up with TRBD1. The germline CDR1 and CDR2 sequences are SGHRS and YFSETQ. The junction had 11 bases not matched to a gene; V was cut back by 0 bases and J by 2 bases. CDR3 length: 18 amino acids. Based on the CDR3 plus reference TRBV5-1 and TRBJ1-2, the full variable domain is KAGVTQTPRYLIKTRGQQVTLSCSPISGHRSVSWYQQTPGQGLQFLFEYFSETQRNKGNFPGRFSGRQFSNSRSEMNVSTLELGDSALYLCASSLVGTGKAVNYGYTFGSGTRLTVV.

This clone has only one observation. The chain joins TRBV5-1 to TRBJ1-1; tentatively, D is TRBD1 (6 bases). Germline CDR1 SGHRS, CDR2 YFSETQ. This CDR3 is 15 amino acids long. Trimming took off 5 bases at V and 5 bases at J, with 19 bases between the two ends. CDR3 DNA: TGCGCCAGCAGTTTCGACCCCGCCCAGGGGACTGAAGCTTTCTTT. Its protein product is CASSFDPAQGTEAFF.

The genes are TRBV11-2 and TRBJ2-1, with TRBD1 as a possible D gene (6 bases). The V gene lost 0 bases and the J gene lost 7 bases, with 7 bases spanning the gap. There are 13 residues in the CDR3. The germline CDR1 and CDR2 sequences are SGHAT and FQNNGV. CDR3 DNA: TGTGCCAGCAGCTTAGACAGGGGAAATGAGCAGTTCTTC. Its translation: CASSLDRGNEQFF.

The gene calls are TRBV18 and TRBJ1-1; D may be TRBD1 (6 bases). Trimming removed 2 bases at V and 11 bases at J, with 21 bases between. Germline V CDR1 and CDR2: KGHSH, LQKENI. There are 15 residues in the CDR3. The CDR3 DNA reads as TGTGCCAGCTCACCATCTCGGACAGACCATTCAGGTGCTTTCTTT. This encodes CASSPSRTDHSGAFF.

V and J are TRBV5-1 and TRBJ2-7; the match to TRBD1 covers 8 bases. The CDR3 extends over 14 amino acids. The germline V gene has CDR1 SGHRS and CDR2 YFSETQ. J was trimmed by 3 bases and V by 2 bases; bases with no gene match: 4. CDR3 in DNA: TGCGCCAGCAGCTTCCGGGACAGGAGCTACGAGCAGTACTTC. This encodes CASSFRDRSYEQYF.